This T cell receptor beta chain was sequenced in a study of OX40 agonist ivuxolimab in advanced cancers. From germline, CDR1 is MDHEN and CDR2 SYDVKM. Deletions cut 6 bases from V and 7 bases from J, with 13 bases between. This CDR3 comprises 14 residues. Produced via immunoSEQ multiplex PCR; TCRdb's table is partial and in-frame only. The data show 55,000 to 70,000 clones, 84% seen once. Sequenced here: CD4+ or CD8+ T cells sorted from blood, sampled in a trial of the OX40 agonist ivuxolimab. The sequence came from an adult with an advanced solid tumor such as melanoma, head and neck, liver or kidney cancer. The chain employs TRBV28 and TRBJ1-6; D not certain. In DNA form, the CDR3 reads TGTGCCAGCAGACCCGCCTCATTCAATTCACCCCTCCACTTT. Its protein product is CASRPASFNSPLHF.